This T cell receptor beta chain appears in the sequencing data of a study of blood T cell repertoires in COVID-19. The overall study: Acute-phase and convalescent COVID-19 samples originated in the United States, Italy and Spain. The cDNA or gDNA used as material had been derived from T cells, B-cell-depleted T cells, or PBMCs.

Methods used by the authors: Reference gene primer amplification in the assay estimated nucleated cell counts. TCRdb's table, derived via immunoSEQ multiplex PCR, lists solely in-frame clones and lacks some. V and J calls and clone size are as listed in that table; D and trimming were resolved from the DNA. The sample contains approximately 70,000 clones, 84% of which appear only once. Germline values: CDR1 SNHLY, CDR2 FYNNEI. Trimming removed 3 bases at V and 5 bases at J, with 10 bases between. The CDR3 is 13 residues long. The TCR was taken from an older woman with acute or convalescent COVID-19. The rearrangement links TRBV2 to TRBJ2-5; D gene uncertain. Sample: peripheral blood. CDR3: CASSDGAGETQYF. The CDR3 nucleotides are TGTGCCAGCAGTGACGGCGCCGGGGAGACCCAGTACTTC.